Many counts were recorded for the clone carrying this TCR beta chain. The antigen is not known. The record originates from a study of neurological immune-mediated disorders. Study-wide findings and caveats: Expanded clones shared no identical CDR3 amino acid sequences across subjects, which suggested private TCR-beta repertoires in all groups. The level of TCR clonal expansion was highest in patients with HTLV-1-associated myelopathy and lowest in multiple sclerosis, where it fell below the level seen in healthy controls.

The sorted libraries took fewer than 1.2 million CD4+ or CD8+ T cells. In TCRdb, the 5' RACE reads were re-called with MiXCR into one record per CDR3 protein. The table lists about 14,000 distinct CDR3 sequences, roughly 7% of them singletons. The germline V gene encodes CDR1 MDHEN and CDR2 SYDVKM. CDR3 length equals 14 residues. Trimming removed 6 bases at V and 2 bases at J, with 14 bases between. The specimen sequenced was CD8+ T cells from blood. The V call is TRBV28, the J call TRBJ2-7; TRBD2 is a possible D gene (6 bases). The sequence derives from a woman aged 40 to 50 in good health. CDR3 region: CASRPGVITYEQYF. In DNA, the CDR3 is TGTGCCAGCAGGCCGGGGGTAATAACCTACGAGCAGTACTTC.